This TCR beta chain was recovered during a study of T-cell memory formation after mild COVID-19. Study details: For the most part, TCR clusters were specific to one donor. General study points: Contracting clones from day 15 to 85 showed balanced CD4/CD8; later expanders favored CD4+. Of the contracting clones, CD4+ ones lay mainly in CM and EM, and CD8+ ones in EMRA.

TCRdb used MiXCR to reprocess the 5' RACE reads, holding one entry per CDR3 protein. The repertoire holds around 340,000 distinct CDR3 sequences, roughly an eighth seen once, with about 20% in the top ten. This clonotype was recorded a few times. The antigen is unknown. V was clipped by 5 bases and J by 9 bases, with 13 bases between them. CDR3 size: 12 residues. Germline CDR1 and CDR2: SGHTA and FQGNSA. Sequenced: PBMCs or a T cell subset sorted from them (not recorded which). This receptor was identified in a man younger than 30 who had mild COVID-19 (a few samples of this study predate the infection). Cell type and time point are not known. The chain carries TRBV7-2 and TRBJ1-2, with D possibly being TRBD1 (6 bases). CDR3 in amino acids: CASSRRQESYTF. CDR3 DNA sequence: TGTGCCAGCAGCCGCCGACAGGAAAGCTACACCTTC.